This T cell receptor (beta chain) was sequenced in a study of a mutant IDH1 vaccine in newly diagnosed glioma. Study-wide context: Earlier treatment was radiotherapy, temozolomide, or both, with most getting both.

Concerning this clone: The antigen is not known.

Germline CDR1 reads WSHSY; CDR2 reads SAAADI. V lost 8 bases to trimming and J lost 2 bases; unmatched junction nucleotides: 10. This CDR3 contains 15 residues. This sample's time point: week 5, during vaccination. Topical imiquimod accompanied each vaccine dose, which consisted of 300 ug of mutant IDH1 20-mer peptide. This table comes from immunoSEQ multiplex PCR, and its TCRdb copy is limited to in-frame clones, with some not included. The table has over 50,000 clones, 80% to 85% seen once. The chain uses TRBV10-2 and TRBJ1-2, with 8 bases identical to TRBD1. Source: PBMCs, taken from a glioma patient whose treatment included an IDH1 peptide vaccine. The TCR sequence derives from a young man with glioma. CDR3 amino acids: CASARGAGGNYGYTF. For the CDR3, the DNA is TGCGCCAGCGCCAGGGGGGCAGGGGGCAACTATGGCTACACCTTC.